The clone carrying this T cell receptor (beta chain) was detected many times. Its antigen remains unidentified. This entry is derived from a study of T cells after yellow fever vaccination. Study at large: Fractions low in cell number were prepared with SMART-Seq v4 Ultra Low Input.

This CDR3 comprises 12 residues. Looked up from germline, CDR1 is SGHTA and CDR2 is FQGNSA. Trimming shortened V by 2 bases and J by 3 bases, and 1 base separated the two germline ends. TCRdb reanalysed the 5' RACE reads using MiXCR and keeps one entry per CDR3 protein. Among approximately 74,000 distinct CDR3 sequences listed, under 6.5% were seen once. The study, taken as a whole, reports: Booster samples showed a return of most primary-vaccination clones (around 96% CD4, approximately 90% CD8). Contaminants from the bulk population, in the form of abundant clonotypes, could be found in FACS-sorted repertoires. Although most clonotypes did not, a small share appeared in both CD4 and CD8 compartments.

The sample here was CD4+ T cells sorted from PBMCs, taken around 15 days after the first yellow fever vaccination. The chain uses TRBV7-2 and TRBJ2-2; D is unclear. The sequence came from a man aged 18 to 35 who received the YFV17D yellow fever vaccine. CDR3 sequence: CASSLYTGELFF. As DNA, the CDR3 is TGTGCCAGCAGCTTATACACCGGGGAGCTGTTTTTT.